The 30 T cell receptor beta chains below come from one sample, sequenced in a study of identical twins. A single record per CDR3 protein comes from TCRdb applying MiXCR to the 5' RACE reads. The sample consists of some 710,000 distinct CDR3 sequences, 6% to 6.5% of them appearing once. The sample consisted of naive T cells sorted from blood. Source of these receptors: a man in his late teens or twenties in good health.

This clonotype was seen at least ten times. V and J are TRBV7-9 and TRBJ1-1, with 9 bases identical to TRBD1. Unmatched junction bases numbered 7, after V lost 4 bases and J lost 10 bases. CDR3 length: 13 amino acids. Germline assignment: CDR1 SEHNR and CDR2 FQNEAQ (reference sequence). This chain's CDR3 is CASSWGQGGGAFF. CDR3 coding DNA: TGTGCCAGCAGCTGGGGACAGGGAGGAGGAGCTTTCTTT.

The genes are TRBV18 and TRBJ1-1; D is uncertain. The CDR3 runs to 13 residues. Germline CDR1 KGHSH, CDR2 LQKENI. Trimming cost V 5 bases and J 1 base, with 8 bases left between them. CDR3 coding DNA: TGTGCCAGCTCAGTAAAGCAGAACACTGAAGCTTTCTTT. Its translation: CASSVKQNTEAFF.

Only a few counts were recorded for this clonotype. The chain links TRBV20-1 to TRBJ2-1; the D is unclear. V was cut by 6 bases and J by 4 bases, with 10 bases left in between. The CDR3 consists of 12 residues. In germline, CDR1 is DFQATT, CDR2 SNEGSKA (reference sequence). The CDR3 region is CSAGKTYNEQFF. DNA for the CDR3: TGCAGTGCGGGGAAAACTTACAATGAGCAGTTCTTC.

This clonotype has only a few counts. This chain uses TRBV6-5 with TRBJ1-2, with no clear D. V lost 0 bases, J lost 1 base, and 9 bases lay in between. CDR1 is MNHEY and CDR2 is SVGAGI in the germline V gene. The CDR3 is made up of 15 amino acids. The CDR3 region is CASSYSTQDNYGYTF. Written as DNA, the CDR3 is TGTGCCAGCAGTTACTCGACACAAGATAACTATGGCTACACCTTC.

This clonotype was detected a few times. V is TRBV2 and J is TRBJ2-1; the match to TRBD2 covers 13 bases. Germline assignment: CDR1 SNHLY and CDR2 FYNNEI. CDR3 length equals 15 residues. V was clipped by 5 bases and J by 9 bases; unmatched bases: 7. The CDR3 DNA reads as TGTGCCAGCAGTTCCGGACTAGCGGGAGCAATTGAGCAGTTCTTC. Its translation is CASSSGLAGAIEQFF.

This clonotype was observed many times. The chain couples TRBV12-3 or TRBV12-4 to TRBJ1-3, with D possibly TRBD1 on 5 matching bases. The CDR3 spans 15 residues. The V gene lost 7 bases and the J gene lost 0 bases, with 13 bases spanning the gap. CDR3 sequence (DNA): TGTGCCAGCACCACGAGGAGGGGCTCTGGAAACACCATATATTTT. This codes for CASTTRRGSGNTIYF.

This clonotype was observed a handful of times. The genes are TRBV12-3 or TRBV12-4 and TRBJ1-1, with D hard to call. The CDR3 sequence is 15 residues long. Deletions cut 1 base from V and 11 bases from J, with 20 bases between. The DNA for the CDR3 is TGTGCCAGCAGTTTAGAAGGCGAAGGAGGGCTGCGGGCTTTCTTT. Encoded protein: CASSLEGEGGLRAFF.

This clonotype was detected many times. The V call is TRBV10-3, the J call TRBJ2-4; 15 bases match TRBD2. Germline CDR1 ENHRY, CDR2 SYGVKD. Trimming took 5 bases from V and 2 from J; bases not matched to a gene: 7. The CDR3 extends over 18 amino acids. The CDR3: CAISPGTSGRSPKNIQYF. Written as DNA, the CDR3 is TGTGCCATCAGTCCCGGGACTAGCGGGAGGAGCCCCAAAAACATTCAGTACTTC.

This clonotype was counted a few times. J is TRBJ2-3 and V is TRBV7-9; no firm D call. This CDR3 is 12 amino acids long. CDR1 SEHNR and CDR2 FQNEAQ come from the germline V gene (reference sequence). Trimming pared 4 bases from V and 7 bases from J, leaving 9 bases between. CDR3 bases: TGTGCCAGCAGCTCAAGTCCAAATACGCAGTATTTT. Its protein product is CASSSSPNTQYF.

This clonotype appeared a few times. This chain links TRBV15 with TRBJ2-1; perhaps TRBD1 as D (5 bases). Trimming pared 5 bases from V and 7 bases from J, leaving 12 bases between. Germline values: CDR1 LNHNV, CDR2 YYDKDF (reference sequence). The CDR3 runs to 13 residues. The CDR3 protein is CATSPRVWNEQFF. CDR3 nucleotides: TGTGCCACCAGCCCCAGGGTATGGAATGAGCAGTTCTTC. Variable domain in full (rest from reference TRBV15 and TRBJ2-1): DAMVIQNPRYQVTQFGKPVTLSCSQTLNHNVMYWYQQKSSQAPKLLFHYYDKDFNNEADTPDNFQSRRPNTSFCFLDIRSPGLGDTAMYLCATSPRVWNEQFFGPGTRLTVL.

The chain uses TRBV5-6 and TRBJ2-7; D remains ambiguous. V shed 0 bases and J shed 4 bases, with 11 bases lying between them. The CDR3 spans 14 residues. The V gene's germline CDR1 is SGHDT and CDR2 YYEEEE. CDR3 amino acids: CASSLGLLEYEQYV. CDR3 DNA: TGTGCCAGCAGCTTGGGGCTGCTTGAATACGAGCAGTACGTC.

V usage is TRBV5-5 and J usage is TRBJ1-1, with 8 bases aligning to TRBD1. CDR3 length equals 14 residues. V shed 0 bases and J 13 bases; nucleotides not matched to a gene: 11. Germline V gene data show CDR1 as SGHKS and CDR2 as YYEKEE (reference sequence). The CDR3 DNA reads as TGTGCCAGCAGCTTGGCCGCAGGGGGCCCTCGCGGTTTCTTT. Amino acids: CASSLAAGGPRGFF.

V is TRBV6-5 and J is TRBJ2-1, with D unresolved. The CDR3 is made up of 13 amino acids. Germline loops: CDR1 MNHEY, CDR2 SVGAGI. The V and J ends lost 0 bases and 3 bases respectively, with 3 bases between them. Here the CDR3 reads CASSYSDYNEQFF. In nucleotides, the CDR3 is TGTGCCAGCAGTTACTCCGACTACAATGAGCAGTTCTTC.

This clonotype has at least ten counts. J is TRBJ2-1 and V is TRBV4-2; 11 nucleotides align to TRBD2. V gave up 4 bases and J gave up 3 bases; unmatched junction bases: 8. Germline values: CDR1 LGHNA, CDR2 YNFKEQ. CDR3 length: 17 amino acids. The DNA of the CDR3 is TGTGCCAGCAGCCGGACTAGCGGGCGGGTGGGCTACAATGAGCAGTTCTTC. Its translation: CASSRTSGRVGYNEQFF.

This clonotype was seen a few times. The CDR3 here is CATNRDGETQYF. The CDR3 DNA reads TGTGCCACCAATCGAGACGGAGAGACCCAGTACTTC. The genes are TRBV12-3 or TRBV12-4 and TRBJ2-5; D not certain. This CDR3 region has 12 residues. Trimming took off 10 bases at V and 4 bases at J, with 13 bases between the two ends.

A word on this clonotype: A far larger clone is one base from this, pointing to a likely read error. The chain carries TRBV30 and TRBJ2-2, with TRBD1 matching 9 bases. CDR1 and CDR2 from the germline V gene are GTSNPN and SVGIG (reference sequence). The CDR3 consists of 13 residues. Germline trimming cut 7 bases from V and 4 bases from J; bases unmatched to any gene: 4. CDR3 in DNA: TGTGCCTCCGGGACAGGGACCACCGGGGAGCTGTTTTTT. This encodes CASGTGTTGELFF.

Many counts were recorded for this clonotype. This chain joins TRBV4-3 and TRBJ2-5; D remains unclear. The length of the CDR3 is 15 residues. Germline values: CDR1 LGHNA, CDR2 YSLEER. The ends were cut back, 4 bases at V and 2 bases at J, with 14 bases in the middle. The CDR3 is CASSLRLNWQETQYF. CDR3 sequence (DNA): TGCGCCAGCAGCCTTAGGTTAAATTGGCAAGAGACCCAGTACTTC.

The chain carries TRBV12-3 or TRBV12-4 and TRBJ2-1; possibly TRBD2 for D (5 bases). V was cut by 7 bases and J by 11 bases, with 12 bases left in between. The CDR3 extends over 11 amino acids. The CDR3 loop reads CASTSAGKQFF. CDR3 nucleotides: TGTGCCAGCACCTCAGCCGGGAAGCAGTTCTTC.

This clonotype was seen repeatedly, ten times or more. This chain uses TRBV20-1 with TRBJ2-5, with 7 bases lining up with TRBD2. The CDR3 extends over 15 amino acids. Trimming at V came to 0 bases and at J to 3 bases, leaving 7 bases not matched to a gene. Germline V lookup: CDR1 DFQATT, CDR2 SNEGSKA (reference sequence). The CDR3 loop reads CSARDRSSGEETQYF. The CDR3 DNA follows: TGCAGTGCTAGAGATCGATCTAGCGGAGAAGAGACCCAGTACTTC.

This clonotype has at least ten counts. The genes are TRBV12-3 or TRBV12-4 and TRBJ1-2; D gene uncertain. This CDR3 has 10 amino acids. Trimming cost V 7 bases and J 4 bases, with 4 bases left between them. CDR3 region: CASIPYGYTF. CDR3 DNA: TGTGCCAGCATCCCCTATGGCTACACCTTC.

This clonotype was observed a handful of times. The V call is TRBV11-2, the J call TRBJ2-1; 9 bases are a match to TRBD1. The CDR3 length is 15 residues. Germline-derived CDR1 and CDR2 are SGHAT and FQNNGV. Trimming at V came to 5 bases and at J to 9 bases, leaving 11 bases not matched to a gene. The CDR3 nucleotides read TGTGCCAGCAGCCCCACCGGGACAGGGTTCACTGAGCAGTTCTTC. Amino acids: CASSPTGTGFTEQFF.

This clonotype turned up a few times. V is TRBV24-1 and J is TRBJ2-1; TRBD2 aligns across 11 bases. Germline V CDR1 and CDR2: KGHDR, SFDVKD. The trim removed 3 bases at V and 9 bases at J, leaving 9 bases unmatched. The CDR3 has 16 amino acids. The CDR3 loop reads CATSDPVTSGSVEQFF. The CDR3, as DNA: TGTGCCACCAGTGATCCCGTCACTAGCGGGAGTGTTGAGCAGTTCTTC.

This clonotype came up many times. This chain connects TRBV7-9 to TRBJ2-7; 10 bases match TRBD1. The CDR3 is 15 residues long. Per germline, CDR1 SEHNR and CDR2 FQNEAQ (reference sequence). V lost 5 bases to trimming and J lost 3 bases; unmatched junction nucleotides: 7. The CDR3 DNA reads TGTGCCAGCAGCCCCGGTGGACAGGGGGTCTACGAGCAGTACTTC. It codes for CASSPGGQGVYEQYF.

There are many counts of this clonotype. The chain has TRBV7-3 and TRBJ2-5; TRBD1 matches 8 bases. V shed 5 bases, J shed 6 bases, and the junction held 8 bases outside the gene matches. This CDR3 is built from 14 residues. Germline lookup yields CDR1 SGHTA and CDR2 FQGTGA. As DNA, the CDR3 is TGTGCCAGCAGCCCTGCTGGACAGGGACAGACCCAGTACTTC. Encoded protein: CASSPAGQGQTQYF.

There are a few counts of this clonotype. The gene calls are TRBV11-2 and TRBJ2-2; TRBD2 matches at 7 bases. The CDR3 sequence is 16 residues long. With V trimmed by 2 bases and J by 4 bases, 7 bases remained unmatched. The germline V gene encodes CDR1 SGHAT and CDR2 FQNNGV. CDR3 nucleotides: TGTGCCAGCAGCTTATTTCGGGCGGGAGCCACCGGGGAGCTGTTTTTT. It translates to CASSLFRAGATGELFF.

There are a few counts of this clonotype. The chain employs TRBV6-5 and TRBJ1-1, with D unclear. The ends were cut back, 4 bases at V and 1 base at J, with 16 bases in the middle. Per the germline V gene, CDR1 is MNHEY and CDR2 is SVGAGI. The CDR3 loop spans 16 amino acids. This chain's CDR3 is CASSSDVRGANTEAFF. The CDR3 nucleotides read TGTGCCAGCAGTTCCGACGTTCGGGGAGCGAACACTGAAGCTTTCTTT.

This chain links TRBV2 with TRBJ1-4, with 10 positions matching TRBD1. Losses at the gene ends were 8 bases for V and 7 bases for J; bases not matched to a gene: 4. The CDR3 runs to 13 residues. Looked up from germline, CDR1 is SNHLY and CDR2 is FYNNEI. The CDR3 loop is CASGTGAGEKLFF. The CDR3 DNA reads TGTGCCAGCGGGACAGGGGCCGGTGAAAAACTGTTTTTT. The full variable domain, in which reference TRBV2 and TRBJ1-4 provide the parts outside the CDR3, is EPEVTQTPSHQVTQMGQEVILRCVPISNHLYFYWYRQILGQKVEFLVSFYNNEISEKSEIFDDQFSVERPDGSNFTLKIRSTKLEDSAMYFCASGTGAGEKLFFGSGTQLSVL.

The chain carries TRBV5-1 and TRBJ2-3; no definite D call. Looked up from germline, CDR1 is SGHRS and CDR2 is YFSETQ. This CDR3 contains 16 residues. V was clipped by 0 bases and J by 2 bases, with 13 bases between them. The CDR3 DNA reads TGCGCCAGCAGCTTGGCTTTGGCCCCCCCCACAGATACGCAGTATTTT. This encodes CASSLALAPPTDTQYF.

This clonotype was detected ten times or more. The V gene is TRBV5-5, the J gene TRBJ2-2; no definite D call. V shed 4 bases and J shed 4 bases, with 14 bases lying between them. Germline V gene sequence: CDR1 SGHKS, CDR2 YYEKEE (reference sequence). There are 15 residues in the CDR3. The CDR3 DNA reads TGTGCCAGCAGCCCGACCCAGCCTGGCACCGGGGAGCTGTTTTTT. Protein product: CASSPTQPGTGELFF.

This clonotype has ten or more counts. The rearrangement joins TRBV29-1 to TRBJ2-5; the match to TRBD2 covers 7 bases. The CDR3 covers 13 residues. The V segment lost 4 bases and the J segment 4 bases; nucleotides outside the gene matches: 6. Germline V CDR1 and CDR2: SQVTM, ANQGSEA. The CDR3 DNA is TGCAGCGTTGCTGGGAGGGCCCTAGAGACCCAGTACTTC. As protein: CSVAGRALETQYF.